The entry that follows covers one T cell receptor beta chain sequence. The antigen is not known. This record belongs to a study of CD8 T cells in ankylosing spondylitis. Broader study findings: Clones linked to the disease showed a CD8+ phenotype. They occurred at relatively low frequencies in peripheral blood. As reported, disease-linked clones showed significant enrichment in matched ankylosing spondylitis synovial fluid. Roughly eight highly homologous variants made up a TCR beta motif that seemed to typify ankylosing spondylitis blood. Earlier authors reported some of these motif variants in reactive arthritis synovial fluid and blood.

Unmatched junction bases numbered 12, after V lost 7 bases and J lost 6 bases. CDR1 is DFQATT, CDR2 SNEGSKA, per germline (reference sequence). The CDR3 spans 14 residues. Library preparation for TCR beta used quantitative 5'-RACE with molecular barcodes. TCRdb processed the 5' RACE reads anew with MiXCR; each CDR3 protein has one entry. The table includes around 490,000 distinct CDR3 sequences, approximately 5% detected once. Sequencing input: blood, either unsorted or a sorted T cell fraction (not recorded which). The chain joins TRBV20-1 to TRBJ2-1; 7 nucleotides line up with TRBD2. The TCR comes from a male donor with ankylosing spondylitis. For the CDR3, the DNA is TGCAGTGAAGGGCGCGGGAGCGTCGCCAATGAGCAGTTCTTC. It yields the protein CSEGRGSVANEQFF.